The 24 T cell receptor beta chains listed next were all sequenced from one sample in a study of blood T cell repertoires in COVID-19. The assay was immunoSEQ multiplex PCR, and TCRdb's table has in-frame clones only and misses some. This table holds 150,000 to 200,000 clones, approximately 86% found once. The source material was peripheral blood. These TCRs come from a man aged 50 or older with active or convalescent COVID-19.

The chain carries TRBV12-5 and TRBJ1-3, with D hard to call. The length of the CDR3 is 15 residues. CDR1 LGHNT and CDR2 FRNRAP come from the germline V gene. Trimming shortened V by 6 bases and J by 0 bases, and 12 bases separated the two germline ends. CDR3 residues: CASGSATLSGNTIYF. In DNA form, the CDR3 reads TGTGCTAGTGGAAGCGCGACCCTCTCTGGAAACACCATATATTTT.

This chain joins TRBV5-6 and TRBJ1-1, with a possible D match to TRBD1 (5 bases). CDR3 length: 13 amino acids. The germline gives CDR1 SGHDT, CDR2 YYEEEE. Trimming stripped 4 bases from V and 6 bases from J, with 13 bases between. The CDR3 region is CASSPGHTPEAFF. The CDR3 DNA follows: TGTGCCAGCAGCCCAGGACATACTCCTGAAGCTTTCTTT.

The chain is built from TRBV14 and TRBJ2-7; D is perhaps TRBD2 (6 bases). Germline CDR1 SGHDN, CDR2 FVKESK. The germline V and J ends were trimmed by 0 bases and 3 bases, with 15 bases remaining between them. The CDR3 is made up of 16 amino acids. CDR3 in DNA: TGTGCCAGCAGCCAAGATTTGGGGGGAGAGGGCTACGAGCAGTACTTC. Encoded protein: CASSQDLGGEGYEQYF.

J is TRBJ1-3 and V is TRBV7-3; D is unresolved. Germline V gives CDR1 SGHTA, CDR2 FQGTGA. V lost 2 bases to trimming and J lost 1 base, with 6 bases between them. There are 14 residues in the CDR3. The CDR3 here is CASSLGPSGNTIYF. In DNA, the CDR3 is TGTGCCAGCAGCTTAGGGCCTTCTGGAAACACCATATATTTT.

The chain recombines TRBV19 with TRBJ2-2, with 9 bases aligning to TRBD1. Trimming removed 7 bases from V and 5 bases from J; junction bases left unmatched: 5. This CDR3 comprises 14 residues. Germline V gene sequence: CDR1 LNHDA, CDR2 SQIVND (reference sequence). DNA of the CDR3: TGTGCCAGTAAAGAACAGGGGGCTACCGGGGAGCTGTTTTTT. This translates into CASKEQGATGELFF.

V and J are TRBV6-4 and TRBJ1-6; TRBD1 might be the D (6 bases). Looked up from germline, CDR1 is MRHNA and CDR2 is SNTAGT. The CDR3 extends over 13 amino acids. Trimming pared 4 bases from V and 7 bases from J, leaving 8 bases between. DNA for the CDR3: TGTGCCAGCAGTGCCACAGGGAATTCACCCCTCCACTTT. Its translation: CASSATGNSPLHF.

The chain combines TRBV11-1 with TRBJ2-5; TRBD1 might be the D (6 bases). The V gene's germline CDR1 is SGHAT and CDR2 FQDESV (reference sequence). V gave up 1 base and J gave up 3 bases, with 12 bases separating them. The CDR3 covers 15 residues. The chain's CDR3 is CASSLGPGDEETQYF. The CDR3 bases are TGTGCCAGCAGCTTAGGACCAGGGGATGAAGAGACCCAGTACTTC.

The chain couples TRBV5-4 to TRBJ1-2; D possibly corresponds to TRBD1 (5 bases). V was pared by 1 base and J by 8 bases, with 12 bases between. This CDR3 has 13 residues. Per the germline V gene, CDR1 is SGHNT and CDR2 is YYREEE (reference sequence). CDR3 loop: CASSLSGQGGYTF. The DNA for the CDR3 is TGTGCCAGCAGCTTGAGTGGCCAGGGAGGCTACACCTTC.

This clone was detected only once. The gene calls are TRBV2 and TRBJ1-1; 8 bases are a match to TRBD1. V gave up 3 bases and J gave up 0 bases; unmatched junction bases: 3. The length of the CDR3 is 15 residues. Germline-derived CDR1 and CDR2 are SNHLY and FYNNEI. CDR3 loop: CASSEQGAMNTEAFF. CDR3 sequence (DNA): TGTGCCAGCAGTGAGCAGGGGGCTATGAACACTGAAGCTTTCTTT.

The chain combines TRBV12-5 with TRBJ1-6; no clear D. Germline CDR1 and CDR2: LGHNT and FRNRAP. The V gene lost 0 bases and the J gene lost 13 bases, with 16 bases spanning the gap. The length of the CDR3 is 15 residues. The chain's CDR3 is CASGLVGVSSSPLHF. CDR3 DNA: TGTGCTAGTGGTTTGGTCGGAGTCTCAAGTTCGCCCCTCCACTTT. The variable domain in full, with the rest retrieved from reference TRBV12-5 and TRBJ1-6, is DARVTQTPRHKVTEMGQEVTMRCQPILGHNTVFWYRQTMMQGLELLAYFRNRAPLDDSGMPKDRFSAEMPDATLATLKIQPSEPRDSAVYFCASGLVGVSSSPLHFGNGTRLTVT.

This chain uses TRBV7-6 with TRBJ1-4; possible D gene TRBD1, 5 bases. CDR1 and CDR2 from the germline V gene are SGHVS and FNYEAQ. The ends were cut back, 1 base at V and 5 bases at J, with 8 bases in the middle. CDR3 size: 14 residues. The CDR3 DNA reads TGTGCCAGCAGCTTAGAGGCAGGGAATGAAAAACTGTTTTTT. Translated: CASSLEAGNEKLFF.

This chain connects TRBV24-1 to TRBJ2-7; no definite D call. Germline V lookup: CDR1 KGHDR, CDR2 SFDVKD. V was pared by 3 bases and J by 2 bases, with 13 bases between. The CDR3 is 15 residues long. The CDR3 DNA reads TGTGCCACCAGTGATCAGACGGGTTCCGCCTACGAGCAGTACTTC. Its protein is CATSDQTGSAYEQYF.

The J gene is TRBJ2-7, the V gene TRBV27, with D possibly being TRBD1 (6 bases). V was cut by 5 bases and J by 2 bases, with 10 bases left in between. Germline CDR1 MNHEY, CDR2 SMNVEV (reference sequence). The CDR3 runs 13 residues. This CDR3 is CASSRTATYEQYF. The CDR3 nucleotides read TGTGCCAGCAGTCGGACAGCCACCTACGAGCAGTACTTC.

The chain links TRBV19 to TRBJ1-1; 8 bases are shared with TRBD1. The V segment lost 7 bases and the J segment 0 bases; nucleotides outside the gene matches: 7. The CDR3 is 15 residues long. The V gene's germline CDR1 is LNHDA and CDR2 SQIVND (reference sequence). The chain's CDR3 is CASIGTGGMNTEAFF. DNA of the CDR3: TGTGCCAGTATTGGGACAGGCGGAATGAACACTGAAGCTTTCTTT.

The chain links TRBV6-5 to TRBJ1-5; TRBD1 is a possible D gene (6 bases). CDR3 length: 15 amino acids. The V gene's germline CDR1 is MNHEY and CDR2 SVGAGI. V was trimmed by 5 bases and J by 0 bases, leaving 11 bases between them. The CDR3 nucleotides read TGTGCCAGCAGTCAGGACAGCTATAGCAATCAGCCCCAGCATTTT. It specifies CASSQDSYSNQPQHF.

The chain is built from TRBV30 and TRBJ2-5, with TRBD1 matching 8 bases. V lost 2 bases to trimming and J lost 7 bases; unmatched junction nucleotides: 9. In germline, CDR1 is GTSNPN, CDR2 SVGIG (reference sequence). The CDR3 is 14 residues long. The CDR3 nucleotides read TGTGCCTGGAGTAGTGACAGGGGCTTCGGGACCCAGTACTTC. This encodes CAWSSDRGFGTQYF.

The CDR3 here is CASSYVTGQETQYF. The CDR3 DNA reads as TGTGCCAGCAGTTACGTTACAGGACAAGAGACCCAGTACTTC. This chain joins TRBV6-6 and TRBJ2-5, with D tentatively TRBD1 (5 bases). CDR1 and CDR2 (germline): MNHNY, SVGAGI (reference sequence). V dropped 2 bases and J dropped 2 bases, with 9 bases sitting between them. The CDR3 spans 14 residues.

The chain recombines TRBV7-6 with TRBJ2-2; 9 bases match TRBD1. V lost 7 bases, J lost 4 bases, and 1 base stayed unmatched. The CDR3 totals 13 residues. The germline gives CDR1 SGHVS, CDR2 FNYEAQ. CDR3 in amino acids: CASMTGGTGELFF. CDR3 bases: TGTGCCAGCATGACAGGGGGCACCGGGGAGCTGTTTTTT. The full variable domain, rest sourced from reference TRBV7-6 and TRBJ2-2, is GAGVSQSPRYKVTKRGQDVALRCDPISGHVSLYWYRQALGQGPEFLTYFNYEAQQDKSGLPNDRFSAERPEGSISTLTIQRTEQRDSAMYRCASMTGGTGELFFGEGSRLTVL.

This clone was seen only a few times. The V and J genes are TRBV18 and TRBJ1-6; 8 positions agree with TRBD1. Germline trimming cut 5 bases from V and 10 bases from J; bases unmatched to any gene: 13. Germline assignment: CDR1 KGHSH and CDR2 LQKENI. This CDR3 has 16 amino acids. Here the CDR3 DNA reads TGTGCCAGCTCAACGAACCTTCAGGGGGCAAGATCACCCCTCCACTTT. Translation: CASSTNLQGARSPLHF.

This chain joins TRBV12-3 or TRBV12-4 and TRBJ2-5, with a possible D match to TRBD2 (5 bases). The CDR3 loop spans 13 amino acids. Trimming took off 2 bases at V and 5 bases at J, with 9 bases between the two ends. CDR3 amino acids: CASSLRLRETQYF. In nucleotides, the CDR3 is TGTGCCAGCAGTTTAAGACTAAGGGAGACCCAGTACTTC.

This clone was counted only a few times. The chain combines TRBV6-1 with TRBJ2-3; perhaps TRBD2 as D (5 bases). CDR3 length: 12 amino acids. V was cut by 1 base and J by 12 bases, with 11 bases left in between. In germline, CDR1 is MNHNS, CDR2 SASEGT. In nucleotides, the CDR3 is TGTGCCAGCAGTGAAGGTTTAGCGAACCAGTATTTT. Translation gives CASSEGLANQYF.

The chain employs TRBV6-1 and TRBJ1-6; D remains ambiguous. The CDR3 length is 14 residues. The V end was cut by 3 bases, the J end by 7 bases, with 10 bases between. In germline, CDR1 is MNHNS, CDR2 SASEGT. The CDR3 DNA is TGTGCCAGCAGTGATGCTCCACGGAATTCACCCCTCCACTTT. Protein product: CASSDAPRNSPLHF.

The chain employs TRBV18 and TRBJ1-1, with 7 bases that match TRBD1. V gave up 5 bases and J gave up 0 bases; unmatched junction bases: 9. Germline lookup yields CDR1 KGHSH and CDR2 LQKENI. This CDR3 has 16 amino acids. This CDR3 is CASSASSQGLNTEAFF. The CDR3, as DNA: TGTGCCAGCTCAGCTTCATCACAGGGGTTGAACACTGAAGCTTTCTTT.

The count of this clone is one. The chain uses TRBV4-1 and TRBJ1-1; D not resolved. Trimming stripped 3 bases from V and 1 base from J, with 12 bases between. The CDR3 length is 15 residues. Per germline, CDR1 MGHRA and CDR2 YSYEKL. CDR3 loop: CASSHEGAENTEAFF. The CDR3 DNA reads as TGCGCCAGCAGCCATGAAGGAGCAGAGAACACTGAAGCTTTCTTT.